This T cell receptor (beta chain) was sequenced in a study of T cells and Merkel cell carcinoma outcomes. Findings and limits, study-wide: Merkel cell carcinoma outcomes were reportedly predicted by repertoire and T-cell density.

A note on this clone: What it binds is not known.

The CDR3 has 11 amino acids. V lost 5 bases and J 5 bases, leaving 6 bases between the germline ends. CDR1 and CDR2 (germline): KGHSH, LQKENI. Generated by immunoSEQ multiplex PCR, the TCRdb table keeps only in-frame clones and is missing some. The data hold approximately 12,000 clones, with about 95% observed a single time. Sequencing used tumor tissue from Merkel cell carcinoma. The rearrangement uses TRBV18 and TRBJ2-5; D uncertain. The sequence came from a human donor with Merkel cell carcinoma. The CDR3 spells CASSADETQYF. CDR3 DNA: TGTGCCAGCTCAGCGGACGAGACCCAGTACTTC.